These T cell receptor beta chains were read from a single sample in a study of T cells in Graves' hyperthyroidism and ophthalmopathy. Each CDR3 protein gets one entry after TCRdb re-called the multiplex PCR reads with MiXCR. The sample has roughly 260,000 distinct CDR3 sequences; more than 14% are singletons. The sequenced sample consisted of blood. Source of these receptors: a middle-aged woman with Graves' hyperthyroidism that later progressed to Graves' ophthalmopathy. CDR3s include the opening cysteine and the closing phenylalanine or tryptophan. Each record gives: clone size, D gene, J gene, V gene, CDR3 protein. A D gene is named only where the DNA matches it firmly. Not every row has a clone size; where given, it reads once, few, many or a size class.

many TRBD1 TRBJ2-5 TRBV27 CASSFRTGGETQYF
many . TRBJ2-7 TRBV11-2 CASSPGQFEQYF
many . TRBJ2-5 TRBV29-1 CSVKQETQYF
few TRBD1 TRBJ1-5 TRBV4-2 CASSQEQGASNQPQHF
. TRBD2 TRBJ2-7 TRBV4-1 CASSPWGEGTYEQYF
. TRBD2 TRBJ2-1 TRBV5-1 CAGSPSRLAGANEQFF
few . TRBJ2-3 TRBV5-1 CASTPLRGTQIQQSPSTDTQYF
many TRBD1 TRBJ2-7 TRBV7-9 CASSEGLQGYEQYF
many TRBD1 TRBJ1-5 TRBV6-1 CASRIGQGGQPQHF
. TRBD2 TRBJ2-1 TRBV18 CASSPSIISGRRTYKEQFF
few . TRBJ1-5 TRBV5-5 CASSDVSINQPQHF
many . TRBJ1-5 TRBV20-1 CSAREDVLQPQHF
few . TRBJ2-1 TRBV28 CASSFLTSGGEQFF
many . TRBJ1-5 TRBV28 CASSLWGDSNQPQHF
many . TRBJ2-1 TRBV20-1 CSAGGLYNEQFF